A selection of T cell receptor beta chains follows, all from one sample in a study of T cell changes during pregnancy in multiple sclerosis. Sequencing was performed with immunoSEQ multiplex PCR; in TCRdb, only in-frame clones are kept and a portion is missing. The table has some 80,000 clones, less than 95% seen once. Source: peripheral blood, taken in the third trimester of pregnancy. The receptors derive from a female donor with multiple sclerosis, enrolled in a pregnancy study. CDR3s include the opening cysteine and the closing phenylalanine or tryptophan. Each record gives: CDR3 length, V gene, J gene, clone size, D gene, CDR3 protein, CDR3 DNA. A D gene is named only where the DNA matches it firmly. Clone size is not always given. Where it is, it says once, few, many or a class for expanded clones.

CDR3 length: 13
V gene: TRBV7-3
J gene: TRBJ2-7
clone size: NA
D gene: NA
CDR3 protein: CASSLTSSYEQYF
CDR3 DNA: TGTGCCAGCAGTTTGACAAGCTCCTACGAGCAGTACTTC

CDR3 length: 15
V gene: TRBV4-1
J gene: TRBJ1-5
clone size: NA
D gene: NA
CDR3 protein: CASSQDGRVGQPQHF
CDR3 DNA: TGCGCCAGCAGCCAAGATGGCAGGGTAGGCCAGCCCCAGCATTTT

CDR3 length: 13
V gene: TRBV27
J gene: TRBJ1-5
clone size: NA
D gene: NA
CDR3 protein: CASRQRVDQPQHF
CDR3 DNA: TGTGCCAGCAGACAGAGGGTAGATCAGCCCCAGCATTTT

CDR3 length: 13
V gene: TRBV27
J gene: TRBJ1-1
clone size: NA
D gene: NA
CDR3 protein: CASSWGRVTEAFF
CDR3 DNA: TGTGCCAGCAGTTGGGGGCGGGTCACTGAAGCTTTCTTT

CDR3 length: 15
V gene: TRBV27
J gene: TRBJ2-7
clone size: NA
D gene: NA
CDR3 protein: CASSQGGDGSYEQYF
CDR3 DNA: TGTGCCAGCAGTCAAGGGGGGGACGGGTCCTACGAGCAGTACTTC

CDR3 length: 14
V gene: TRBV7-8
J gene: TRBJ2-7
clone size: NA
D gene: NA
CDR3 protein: CASRGQGEGYEQYF
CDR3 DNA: TGTGCCAGCAGGGGACAAGGGGAAGGTTACGAGCAGTACTTC

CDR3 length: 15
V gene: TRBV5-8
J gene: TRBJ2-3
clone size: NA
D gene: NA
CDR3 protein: CASSLAQQGGDTQYF
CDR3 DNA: TGTGCCAGCAGCTTGGCACAACAGGGTGGAGATACGCAGTATTTT

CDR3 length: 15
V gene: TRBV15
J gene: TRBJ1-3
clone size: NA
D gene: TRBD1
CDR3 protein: CATSGDRGPGNTIYF
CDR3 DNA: TGTGCCACCAGCGGGGACAGGGGGCCTGGAAACACCATATATTTT

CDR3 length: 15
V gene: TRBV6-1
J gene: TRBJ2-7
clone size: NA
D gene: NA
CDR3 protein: CASSERGDSSYEQYF
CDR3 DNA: TGTGCCAGCAGTGAGCGGGGGGACAGCTCCTACGAGCAGTACTTC

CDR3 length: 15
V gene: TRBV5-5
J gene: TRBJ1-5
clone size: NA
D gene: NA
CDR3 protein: CASSFSKPRGQPQHF
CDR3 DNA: TGTGCCAGCAGCTTTTCTAAGCCTAGGGGGCAGCCCCAGCATTTT

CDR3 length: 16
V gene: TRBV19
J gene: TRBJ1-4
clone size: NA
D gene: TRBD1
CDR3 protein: CASSRTPGGSREKLFF
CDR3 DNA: TGTGCCAGTAGTCGTACACCAGGGGGTTCGCGTGAAAAACTGTTTTTT

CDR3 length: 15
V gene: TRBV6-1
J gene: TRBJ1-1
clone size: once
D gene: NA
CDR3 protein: CASSDRGGWSTEAFF
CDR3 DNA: TGTGCCAGCAGTGATCGAGGGGGATGGAGCACTGAAGCTTTCTTT

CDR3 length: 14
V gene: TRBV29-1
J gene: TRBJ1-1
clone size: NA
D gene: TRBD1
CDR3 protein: CSVESGTGNTEAFF
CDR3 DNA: TGCAGCGTCGAATCCGGGACAGGGAACACTGAAGCTTTCTTT

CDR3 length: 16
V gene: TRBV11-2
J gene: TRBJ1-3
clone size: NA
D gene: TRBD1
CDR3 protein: CASSFSQGVSGNTIYF
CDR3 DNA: TGTGCCAGCAGCTTTTCCCAGGGGGTGTCGGGAAACACCATATATTTT

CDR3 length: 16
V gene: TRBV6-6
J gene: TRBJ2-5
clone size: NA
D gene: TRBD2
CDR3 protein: CASSRERGGAQETQYF
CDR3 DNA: TGTGCCAGCAGTAGAGAGCGGGGGGGTGCCCAAGAGACCCAGTACTTC

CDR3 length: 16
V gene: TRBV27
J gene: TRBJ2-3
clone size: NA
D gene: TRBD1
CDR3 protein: CASSLTGGFGTDTQYF
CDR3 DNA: TGTGCCAGCAGTTTGACAGGGGGCTTTGGCACAGATACGCAGTATTTT

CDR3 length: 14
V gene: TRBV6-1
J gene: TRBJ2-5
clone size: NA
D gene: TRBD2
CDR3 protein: CASNLAGATKRGYF
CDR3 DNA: TGTGCCAGCAATCTGGCGGGAGCTACCAAGAGGGGGTACTTC

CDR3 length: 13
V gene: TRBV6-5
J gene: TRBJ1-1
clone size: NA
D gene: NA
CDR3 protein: CASSNGRVAEAFF
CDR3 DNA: TGTGCCAGCAGTAACGGTCGGGTGGCTGAAGCTTTCTTT

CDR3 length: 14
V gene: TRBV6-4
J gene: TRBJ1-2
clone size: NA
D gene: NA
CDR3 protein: CASSELALEHGYTF
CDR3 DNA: TGTGCCAGCAGTGAGCTCGCCCTGGAGCATGGCTACACCTTC

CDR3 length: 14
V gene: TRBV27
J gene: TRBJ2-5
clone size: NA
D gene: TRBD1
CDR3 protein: CASRDRGKEETQYF
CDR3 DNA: TGTGCCAGCCGGGACAGGGGTAAGGAGGAGACCCAGTACTTC

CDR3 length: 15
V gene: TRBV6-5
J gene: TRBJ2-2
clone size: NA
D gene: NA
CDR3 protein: CASSYRFLLSGELFF
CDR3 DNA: TGTGCCAGCAGTTACCGATTCCTATTGTCCGGGGAGCTGTTTTTT

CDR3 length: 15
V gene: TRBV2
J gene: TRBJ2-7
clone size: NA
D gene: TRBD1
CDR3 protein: CASSVRQGPSYEQYF
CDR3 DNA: TGTGCCAGCAGTGTCCGACAGGGCCCGTCCTACGAGCAGTACTTC

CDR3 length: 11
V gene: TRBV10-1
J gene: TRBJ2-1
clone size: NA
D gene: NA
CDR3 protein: CASSRGNEQFF
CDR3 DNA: TGCGCCAGCAGTAGAGGGAATGAGCAGTTCTTC

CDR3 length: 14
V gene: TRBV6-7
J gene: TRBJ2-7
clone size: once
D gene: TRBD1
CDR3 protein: CASRPTTGGHEQYF
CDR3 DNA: TGTGCCAGCAGACCAACGACAGGGGGCCACGAGCAGTACTTC

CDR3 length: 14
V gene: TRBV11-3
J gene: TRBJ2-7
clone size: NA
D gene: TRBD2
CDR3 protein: CASSHTSGGGEQYF
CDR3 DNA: TGTGCCAGCAGCCACACTAGCGGGGGAGGGGAGCAGTACTTC

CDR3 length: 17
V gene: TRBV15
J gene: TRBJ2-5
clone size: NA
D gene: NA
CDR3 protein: CATSRDPGLLYQETQYF
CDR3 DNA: TGTGCCACCAGCAGAGATCCGGGACTCCTGTACCAAGAGACCCAGTACTTC

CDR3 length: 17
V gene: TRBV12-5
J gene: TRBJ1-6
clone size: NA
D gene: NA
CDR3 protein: CASGLYYPEGLNSPLHF
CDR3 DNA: TGTGCTAGTGGTTTGTATTATCCTGAGGGCCTAAATTCACCCCTCCACTTT

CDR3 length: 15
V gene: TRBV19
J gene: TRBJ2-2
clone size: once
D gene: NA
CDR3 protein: CASSSDWMNTGELFF
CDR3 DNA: TGTGCCAGTAGTTCGGACTGGATGAACACCGGGGAGCTGTTTTTT

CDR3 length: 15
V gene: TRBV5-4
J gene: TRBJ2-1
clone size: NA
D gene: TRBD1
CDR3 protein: CASSLVDRAYNEQFF
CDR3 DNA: TGTGCCAGCAGCTTGGTGGACAGGGCCTACAATGAGCAGTTCTTC

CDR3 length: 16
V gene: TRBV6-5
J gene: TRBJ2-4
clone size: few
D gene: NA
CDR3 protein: CASSYEGAGAKNIQYF
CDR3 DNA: TGTGCCAGCAGTTACGAGGGAGCCGGGGCCAAAAACATTCAGTACTTC

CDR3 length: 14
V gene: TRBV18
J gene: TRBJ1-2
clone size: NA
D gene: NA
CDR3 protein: CASSPTRDSYGYTF
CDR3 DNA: TGTGCCAGCTCACCCACGAGGGATAGCTATGGCTACACCTTC

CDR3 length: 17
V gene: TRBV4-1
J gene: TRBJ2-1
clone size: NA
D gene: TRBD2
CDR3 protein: CASSQVSSGGSGYEQFF
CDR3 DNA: TGCGCCAGCAGCCAAGTGTCTAGCGGGGGGTCCGGGTATGAGCAGTTCTTC

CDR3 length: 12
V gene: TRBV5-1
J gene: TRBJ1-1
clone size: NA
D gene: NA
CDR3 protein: CASSFTQGTAFF
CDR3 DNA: TGCGCCAGCAGCTTCACACAGGGCACAGCTTTCTTT

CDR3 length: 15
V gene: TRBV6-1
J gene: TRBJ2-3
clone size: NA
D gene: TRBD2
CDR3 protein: CASSVGLAGTDTQYF
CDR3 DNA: TGTGCCAGCAGTGTGGGACTAGCGGGAACAGATACGCAGTATTTT

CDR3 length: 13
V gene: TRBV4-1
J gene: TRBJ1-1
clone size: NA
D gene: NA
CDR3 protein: CASSPPSRGRAFF
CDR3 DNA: TGCGCCAGCAGCCCACCTTCTCGAGGGAGGGCTTTCTTT